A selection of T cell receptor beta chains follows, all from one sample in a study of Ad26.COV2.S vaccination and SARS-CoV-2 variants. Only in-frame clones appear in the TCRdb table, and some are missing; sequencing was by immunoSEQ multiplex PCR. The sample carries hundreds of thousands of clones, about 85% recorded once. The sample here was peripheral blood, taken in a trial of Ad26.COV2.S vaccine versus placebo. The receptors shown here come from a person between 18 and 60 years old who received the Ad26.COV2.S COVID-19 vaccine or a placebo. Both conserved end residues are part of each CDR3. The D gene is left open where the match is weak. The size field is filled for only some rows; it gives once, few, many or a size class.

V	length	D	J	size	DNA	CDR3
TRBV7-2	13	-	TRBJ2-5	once	TGTGCCAGCAGCCACGACGAATGGGGGACCCAGTACTTC	CASSHDEWGTQYF
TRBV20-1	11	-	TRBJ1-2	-	TGCAGTGCCCAACCCGGGGGACACGATTCCTTC	CSAQPGGHDSF
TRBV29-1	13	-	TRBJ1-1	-	TGCAGCGCTGTAGGGACGTATGACACTGAAGCTTTCTTT	CSAVGTYDTEAFF
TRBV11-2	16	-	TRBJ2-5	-	TGTGCCAGCAGCCCACCAGGACTGAGGTACCAAGAGACCCAGTACTTC	CASSPPGLRYQETQYF
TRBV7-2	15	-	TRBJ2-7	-	TGTGCCAGCAGCCTAATCGCGACAAGGAGTGACGAGCAGTACTTC	CASSLIATRSDEQYF
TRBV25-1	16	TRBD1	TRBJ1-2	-	TGTGCCAGCAGCGATCGTACAGGGGGAGGAGGCTATGGCTACACCTTC	CASSDRTGGGGYGYTF
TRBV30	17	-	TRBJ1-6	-	TGTGCCTGGAGTGTAGTAATGGGGAATTCCTATAATTCACCCCTCCACTTT	CAWSVVMGNSYNSPLHF
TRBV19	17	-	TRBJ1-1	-	TGTGCCAGTAGTTCCCTGTCGGCAGGGCAAATGAACACTGAAGCTTTCTTT	CASSSLSAGQMNTEAFF
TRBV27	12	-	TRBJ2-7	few	TGTGCCAGCGGCAGGGATCCCTACGAGCAGTACTTC	CASGRDPYEQYF
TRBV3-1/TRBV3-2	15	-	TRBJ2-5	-	TGTGCCAGCAGCCCCCTAGGAGAACCGGGGGAGACCCAGTACTTC	CASSPLGEPGETQYF
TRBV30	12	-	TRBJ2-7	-	TGTGCCTGGAGTGGACAGGACTACGAGCAGTACTTC	CAWSGQDYEQYF
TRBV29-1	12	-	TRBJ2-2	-	TGCAGCGTCGTTCGTGGGACCGGGGAGCTGTTTTTT	CSVVRGTGELFF
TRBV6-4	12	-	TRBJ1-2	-	TGTGCCAGTACACAGGGAAATCATGGCTACACCTTC	CASTQGNHGYTF
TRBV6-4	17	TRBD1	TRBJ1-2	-	TGTGCCAGCAGTGACTATCCGGGACAGGGAGTGAGCTATGGCTACACCTTC	CASSDYPGQGVSYGYTF
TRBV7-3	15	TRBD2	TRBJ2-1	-	TGTGCCAGCAGCCCCGGACTAGCGGGGGGGAATGAGCAGTTCTTC	CASSPGLAGGNEQFF
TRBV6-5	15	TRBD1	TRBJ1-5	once	TGTGCCACGATTCCGGGACAGGGGACAAATCAGCCCCAGCATTTT	CATIPGQGTNQPQHF
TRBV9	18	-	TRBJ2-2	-	TGTGCCAGCAGCGTAGTTCCCCGGGTTGCTCTCAGCACCGGGGAGCTGTTTTTT	CASSVVPRVALSTGELFF
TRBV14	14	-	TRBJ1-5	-	TGTGCCAGCAGCCAAGGGGGGATCAATCAGCCCCAGCATTTT	CASSQGGINQPQHF
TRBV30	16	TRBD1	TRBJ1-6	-	TGTGCCTGGAAAATCCGGGACAGAAGTTTTAATTCACCCCTCCACTTT	CAWKIRDRSFNSPLHF
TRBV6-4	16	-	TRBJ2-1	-	TGTGCCAGCACCAGAGAATTGACCCGGGACCTGGATGAGCAGTTCTTC	CASTRELTRDLDEQFF
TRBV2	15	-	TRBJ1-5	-	TGTGCCAGCAGTGAGGACAGTGCCAGTACGCAGCCCCAGCATTTT	CASSEDSASTQPQHF
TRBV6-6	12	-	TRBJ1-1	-	TGTGCCAGCATGGAACGGACCACTGAAGCTTTCTTT	CASMERTTEAFF
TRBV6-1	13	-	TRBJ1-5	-	TGTGCCAGCAGTGAAGCGTCTAGGCAGCCCCAGCATTTT	CASSEASRQPQHF
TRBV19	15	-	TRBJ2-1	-	TGTGCCAGTAGTCGGGATCAGGGAATTTACAATGAGCAGTTCTTC	CASSRDQGIYNEQFF
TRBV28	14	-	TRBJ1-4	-	TGTGCCAGCAGTTTAGGGGCAGCTTATGAAAAACTGTTTTTT	CASSLGAAYEKLFF
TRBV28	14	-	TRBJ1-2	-	TGTGCCAGCAGTTCGTCCGGGTCCTCCTATGGCTACACCTTC	CASSSSGSSYGYTF
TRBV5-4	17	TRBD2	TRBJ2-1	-	TGTGCCAGCACCCCCCCTAGCGGGGGTTATGTTAAAAATGAGCAGTTCTTC	CASTPPSGGYVKNEQFF
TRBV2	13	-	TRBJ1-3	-	TGTGCCAGCAGGAGGGGCTCTGGAAACACCATATATTTT	CASRRGSGNTIYF
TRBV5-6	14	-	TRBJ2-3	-	TGTGCCAGCAGCTGGTGGACAGCGAAAGATACGCAGTATTTT	CASSWWTAKDTQYF
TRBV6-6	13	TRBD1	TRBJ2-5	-	TGTGCCAGCAGTTATGACAGGGCAGAGACCCAGTACTTC	CASSYDRAETQYF
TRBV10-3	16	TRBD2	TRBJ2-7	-	TGTGCCATCAGTGAGACTTTAGGACTAGCGGGAACCGAGCAGTACTTC	CAISETLGLAGTEQYF
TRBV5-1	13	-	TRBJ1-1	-	TGCGCCAGCAGCTTCGGTGCGGCGGCTGAAGCTTTCTTT	CASSFGAAAEAFF
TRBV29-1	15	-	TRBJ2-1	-	TGCAGCGTTGAAGAATCCGGGAGCTCCTACAATGAGCAGTTCTTC	CSVEESGSSYNEQFF
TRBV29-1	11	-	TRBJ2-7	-	TGCAGCGTTGCTGACCCGGGCGAGCAGTACTTC	CSVADPGEQYF
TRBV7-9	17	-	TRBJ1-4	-	TGTGCCAGCAGCTTAGGTGGATTAGAGGCAGTAAATGAAAAACTGTTTTTT	CASSLGGLEAVNEKLFF
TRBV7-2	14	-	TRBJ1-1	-	TGTGCCAGCAGCGCCTCGCCGGGTGGCCCTGAAGCTTTCTTT	CASSASPGGPEAFF
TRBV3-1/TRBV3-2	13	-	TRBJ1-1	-	TGTGCCAGCAGCCAAGGTCCGGGACCAAAAGCTTTCTTT	CASSQGPGPKAFF